This entry concerns a single TCR beta chain. Its antigen is still unknown. Within the sample, other DNA sequences also encode this same CDR3. These data belong to a study of T cell clonotyping in hematopoietic cell transplantation. The assay was immunoSEQ multiplex PCR, and TCRdb's table has in-frame clones only and misses some. The sample lists some 29,000 clones; approximately 90% were seen once. This CDR3 contains 14 residues. V lost 4 bases, J lost 5 bases, and 9 bases lay in between. The germline gives CDR1 WNHNN, CDR2 SYGVQD (reference sequence). Study-wide results and limits: Pathologically expanded recipient clonotypes increased progressively from day 30 to day 180 as diversity fell. Without cell sorting, CD4 versus CD8 contributions remain unresolved. Broader posttransplant TCR repertoire diversity was predicted by graft donor and pretransplant recipient Inverse Simpson Index values. Few recipient clonotypes overlapped donors; over 95% were de novo at given depth.

This TCR derives from a female patient in her 50s who had an allogeneic stem cell transplant from a related donor, so the T cells may come from the graft donor. Some clones in this sample may be carry-over from other donors' samples. The rearrangement joins TRBV10-1 to TRBJ1-6, with TRBD1 as a possible D gene (6 bases). Here the sequenced sample was PBMCs, taken 100 days after allogeneic stem cell transplant. The CDR3: CASSAGQNNSPLHF. The CDR3 bases are TGCGCCAGCAGTGCGGGACAAAATAATTCACCCCTCCACTTT.